The clone carrying this TCR beta chain has just a few counts. Its antigen remains unknown. The data were obtained in a study of T cell repertoires in cytomegalovirus infection. On the study more broadly: It was recently identified HLA-C-restricted and well-studied HLA-B-restricted CMV epitopes that the study used. General study points: Cumulative frequency of public TCR beta families picked out carriers of CMV plus the relevant HLA.

V lost 0 bases, J lost 0 bases, and 16 bases lay in between. The CDR3 sequence is 18 residues long. The germline gives CDR1 SGDLS, CDR2 YYNGEE. One entry per CDR3 protein results from TCRdb running MiXCR on the reads. The sample has around 900,000 distinct CDR3 sequences; approximately 31% are singletons. Source: cultured CD8+ T cells from PBMCs, taken from culture after CMV antigen stimulation. The chain recombines TRBV9 with TRBJ1-3; no definite D call. This sequence originates from a human donor in good health (CMV status not recorded). Some clones in this sample may be carry-over from other donors' samples. The CDR3 DNA reads TGTGCCAGCAGCGTAGCTACGTCCCCCGGGAACTCTGGAAACACCATATATTTT. Amino acid sequence: CASSVATSPGNSGNTIYF.